This record covers a single T cell receptor (beta chain). Two negative PCRs, clearance, or symptom resolution were required of recovered Cohort 3 donors. J gave up 1 base and V 0 bases, and 2 bases lay outside the gene matches. CDR1 and CDR2 (germline): SGDLS, YYNGEE. This CDR3 spans 15 amino acids. The sample originates from a study of blood T cell repertoires in COVID-19. In the study overall: From T cells, B-cell-depleted T cells, or PBMCs came the material, which was cDNA or gDNA.

Libraries were prepared by immunoSEQ multiplex PCR; TCRdb keeps only in-frame clonotypes and omits some of them. The sample consists of around 300,000 clones, approximately 88% of them appearing once. This TCR was recovered from a man in his thirties or forties who had recovered from COVID-19. The chain links TRBV9 to TRBJ2-3, with 7 bases aligning to TRBD2. The sample consisted of PBMCs or T cells enriched from blood (not recorded which). CDR3 sequence reads: CASSVESGGTDTQYF. The CDR3 bases are TGTGCCAGCAGCGTAGAGAGCGGGGGCACAGATACGCAGTATTTT.